This entry describes one T cell receptor beta chain. Per the original methods: Amplification of reference gene primers provided the estimated nucleated cell counts. TCRdb's copy holds only in-frame clones and misses some; the assay was immunoSEQ multiplex PCR. V, J and clone size are taken as reported in that table, and D and trimming were inferred from the DNA itself. The data contain under 85,000 clones, 75% to 90% of them singletons. From germline, CDR1 is SGHVS and CDR2 FQNEAQ. Germline trimming cut 5 bases from V and 0 bases from J; bases unmatched to any gene: 12. The CDR3 contains 18 residues. These data come from a study of blood T cell repertoires in COVID-19. Study context: COVID-19 samples, acute and convalescent, were from the United States, Italy and Spain. PBMCs, B-cell-depleted T cells, or T cells were the source of the cDNA or gDNA that made up the material.

The sequencing sample was made of peripheral blood. The V call is TRBV7-8, the J call TRBJ2-2, with TRBD1 identical over 7 bases. This TCR came from a human donor in a cohort sampled during active COVID-19. CDR3 region: CASSPRVGQGANTGELFF. CDR3 bases: TGTGCCAGCAGCCCACGCGTAGGGCAGGGGGCGAACACCGGGGAGCTGTTTTTT.